Listed here is a single T cell receptor (beta chain). The data derive from a study of resident and recirculating memory T cells in vitiligo. Study background: Whole samples, not sorted cells, were homogenized and used for genomic DNA extraction.

Some clones are missing from TCRdb's copy, which holds only in-frame ones; the method was immunoSEQ multiplex PCR. The sample consists of tens of thousands of clones, around 90% of them appearing once. Stable vitiligo meant no lesion change over the previous 6 months. Patients had received no treatment within the previous three months. The CDR3 spans 15 residues. CDR1 is SGDLS and CDR2 is YYNGEE in the germline V gene. Trimming at V came to 3 bases and at J to 3 bases, leaving 6 bases not matched to a gene. The J gene is TRBJ2-5, the V gene TRBV9; 9 bases line up with TRBD1. The sequenced sample consisted of blood. The sequence was collected from a male donor with vitiligo. For the CDR3, the DNA is TGTGCCAGCAGCGCCGAGGACAGGGGAAAAGAGACCCAGTACTTC. It specifies CASSAEDRGKETQYF.